This section outlines one T cell receptor (beta chain) sequence together with its context. These data come from a study of cytomegalovirus exposure and HLA in healthy donors. Sequencing used immunoSEQ multiplex PCR; TCRdb keeps in-frame clones, though not all of them. The sample consists of more than 95,000 clones, about nine tenths of them appearing once. The CDR3 sequence is 15 residues long. V lost 1 base and J lost 4; bases outside the gene matches: 4. Per the germline V gene, CDR1 is LNHDA and CDR2 is SQIVND (reference sequence). Material: PBMCs. The rearrangement joins TRBV19 to TRBJ1-1; TRBD1 matches at 9 bases. The receptor was derived from a man aged 18 to 30 in good health and CMV-seronegative. The CDR3 loop is CASSIGTGGLTEAFF. The CDR3 nucleotides read TGTGCCAGTAGTATAGGCACAGGGGGCCTCACTGAAGCTTTCTTT.